The clone carrying this T cell receptor (beta chain) was detected a few times. Its matching antigen is unknown. This sample was taken from a study of naive and memory T cell subsets. Two oligonucleotides, mixed equimolar, formed the beta constant-region primer covering TRBC1 and TRBC2. Ligated cDNA was amplified by four rounds of PCR with nested alpha and beta constant-region primers and SP2. TCRdb reprocessed the UMI-ligation and nested PCR reads via MiXCR and lists one record per CDR3 protein. Of 130,000 to 150,000 distinct CDR3 sequences in the sample, approximately 24% were seen once. The germline gives CDR1 SGHRS, CDR2 YFSETQ. CDR3 length: 14 residues. V lost 2 bases to trimming and J lost 2 bases; unmatched junction nucleotides: 3. General observations from the study: A few larger clonotypes appeared in naive repertoires, especially CD8, possibly memory cells re-expressing CD45RA.

The sequence came from a human donor in good health. This rearrangement joins TRBV5-1 to TRBJ2-5; 7 positions agree with TRBD2. What was sequenced was naive CD4+ T cells from blood. Here the CDR3 reads CASSFSSGQETQYF. CDR3 sequence (DNA): TGCGCCAGCAGCTTTTCTAGCGGACAAGAGACCCAGTACTTC. The full variable domain, rest sourced from reference TRBV5-1 and TRBJ2-5, is KAGVTQTPRYLIKTRGQQVTLSCSPISGHRSVSWYQQTPGQGLQFLFEYFSETQRNKGNFPGRFSGRQFSNSRSEMNVSTLELGDSALYLCASSFSSGQETQYFGPGTRLLVL.